The rows below give T cell receptor beta chains drawn from one sample of a study of T-cell memory formation after mild COVID-19. TCRdb re-derived calls from the 5' RACE reads in MiXCR, one entry per CDR3 protein. The table lists 400,000 to 500,000 distinct CDR3 sequences, roughly 18% of them singletons. Specimen: PBMCs or a T cell subset sorted from them (not recorded which). These receptors were taken from a man in his late teens or twenties who had mild COVID-19 (a few samples of this study predate the infection). Cell type and time point are not known. Each CDR3 is given with its conserved first and last residue. The D gene is left open where the match is weak. Clone size is given for some rows only: seen once, a few or many times, or a class if the clone is expanded.

j_call v_call clone_size d_call cdr3_aa cdr3_nt
TRBJ1-2 TRBV7-3 - - CASSPHPRTVSIYGYTF TGTGCCAGCAGCCCACACCCGAGGACAGTGTCGATATATGGCTACACCTTC
TRBJ1-6 TRBV5-4 - - CASSYSTQTNSPLHF TGTGCCAGCAGCTACAGTACACAAACTAATTCACCCCTCCACTTT
TRBJ1-5 TRBV28 few - CASSPTFDQPQHF TGTGCCAGCAGTCCAACTTTCGATCAGCCCCAGCATTTT
TRBJ2-5 TRBV5-1 - - CASSISQETQYF TGCGCCAGCAGCATTAGTCAAGAGACCCAGTACTTC
TRBJ1-5 TRBV7-9 few - CASSGDTHGEAQHF TGTGCCAGCAGCGGGGACACCCACGGGGAGGCCCAGCATTTT
TRBJ1-1 TRBV6-2/TRBV6-3 many - CASRVGTEAFF TGTGCCAGCAGGGTGGGCACTGAAGCTTTCTTT
TRBJ2-1 TRBV9 few TRBD2 CASSQREGLAGALFF TGTGCCAGCAGCCAGAGGGAGGGACTAGCGGGTGCCCTGTTCTTC
TRBJ1-2 TRBV11-2 many - CASSFGTYGYTF TGTGCCAGCAGCTTCGGTACCTATGGCTACACCTTC
TRBJ2-5 TRBV2 few - CASRGDKETQYF TGTGCCAGCAGGGGAGATAAAGAGACCCAGTACTTC
TRBJ2-2 TRBV6-5 many - CANYGRATGELFF TGTGCCAATTATGGGAGAGCCACCGGGGAGCTGTTTTTT
TRBJ2-7 TRBV20-1 - - CSAITGDEQYF TGCAGTGCTATTACGGGGGACGAGCAGTACTTC
TRBJ1-5 TRBV5-5 few - CASSFGRSRGDQPQHF TGTGCCAGCAGCTTTGGGAGGTCCCGAGGCGATCAGCCCCAGCATTTT
TRBJ2-3 TRBV4-1 - TRBD1 CASSLMVGQGTDTQYF TGCGCCAGCAGCCTAATGGTGGGACAGGGAACAGATACGCAGTATTTT
TRBJ1-2 TRBV6-5 - TRBD1 CASSYSDRPPYGYTF TGTGCCAGCAGTTACTCGGACAGGCCCCCCTATGGCTACACCTTC
TRBJ2-7 TRBV12-3/TRBV12-4 many - CASSPRDGSYEQYF TGTGCCAGCAGCCCACGGGACGGATCCTACGAGCAGTACTTC
TRBJ2-1 TRBV15 - TRBD2 CATGSGGHNEQFF TGTGCCACCGGGTCGGGGGGGCACAATGAGCAGTTCTTC
TRBJ1-2 TRBV5-1 - TRBD1 CASSFRTGFGYTF TGCGCCAGCAGCTTTAGGACAGGGTTCGGCTACACCTTC
TRBJ2-1 TRBV12-3/TRBV12-4 - - CASSLAGYRAYYNEQFF TGTGCCAGCAGTTTAGCGGGATACAGGGCGTACTACAATGAGCAGTTCTTC
TRBJ1-5 TRBV20-1 few - CSALPDNNQPQHF TGCAGTGCCCTACCAGATAACAATCAGCCCCAGCATTTT
TRBJ2-2 TRBV25-1 few - CASGDTGGAGELFF TGTGCCAGCGGGGATACCGGGGGAGCCGGGGAGCTGTTTTTT
TRBJ1-4 TRBV5-4 few - CASSSRQEFNEKLFF TGTGCCAGCAGCTCGAGACAGGAGTTTAATGAAAAACTGTTTTTT
TRBJ2-2 TRBV6-5 few TRBD2 CASSPPGGVGQELFF TGTGCCAGCAGCCCACCCGGGGGGGTAGGTCAGGAGCTGTTTTTT
TRBJ2-2 TRBV29-1 - - CSASTTGFTGELFF TGCAGCGCATCAACGACTGGGTTCACCGGGGAGCTGTTTTTT
TRBJ1-1 TRBV29-1 few - CSVHGLSRVEAFF TGCAGCGTTCACGGCCTTTCCCGAGTTGAAGCTTTCTTT
TRBJ1-2 TRBV4-3 - - CASSQAPGTDYGYTF TGCGCCAGCAGCCAAGCGCCGGGGACGGACTATGGCTACACCTTC
TRBJ1-5 TRBV12-3/TRBV12-4 - TRBD1 CASTRDRNQPQHF TGTGCCAGCACCAGGGACAGAAATCAGCCCCAGCATTTT
TRBJ1-3 TRBV12-3/TRBV12-4 few - CASSFQGKENTIYF TGTGCCAGCAGTTTCCAGGGCAAGGAAAACACCATATATTTT
TRBJ2-7 TRBV5-1 - - CASSLAPGPGDEQYF TGCGCCAGCAGCTTGGCTCCGGGCCCAGGCGACGAGCAGTACTTC
TRBJ1-1 TRBV30 few - CAWSRLGNTEAFF TGTGCCTGGAGTCGGCTGGGGAACACTGAAGCTTTCTTT
TRBJ2-2 TRBV7-8 - TRBD2 CASSSVASGVFNGELFF TGTGCCAGCAGCTCGGTGGCTAGCGGGGTGTTCAACGGGGAGCTGTTTTTT
TRBJ2-7 TRBV10-3 few TRBD2 CAISTSGSYEQYF TGTGCCATCAGTACTAGCGGATCCTACGAGCAGTACTTC
TRBJ2-5 TRBV10-3 many - CAISDRVYQETQYF TGTGCCATCAGTGACAGGGTGTACCAAGAGACCCAGTACTTC
TRBJ1-6 TRBV20-1 few - CSAAGGGNSPLHF TGCAGTGCGGCCGGGGGAGGAAATTCACCCCTCCACTTT
TRBJ2-1 TRBV6-2/TRBV6-3 - - CASSYNPVGLAINEQFF TGTGCCAGCAGTTACAATCCAGTCGGGCTAGCGATCAATGAGCAGTTCTTC
TRBJ2-7 TRBV10-2 few TRBD1 CASSLDREYEQYF TGCGCCAGCAGCTTAGACAGGGAGTACGAGCAGTACTTC
TRBJ1-2 TRBV7-9 few - CASSLVGDTGGYTF TGTGCCAGCAGCTTAGTCGGAGACACTGGCGGCTACACCTTC
TRBJ2-3 TRBV3-1 few - CASSPGGSTSTDTQYF TGTGCCAGCAGCCCAGGAGGCTCTACATCCACAGATACGCAGTATTTT
TRBJ1-1 TRBV6-5 - - CASSPRWGGTEAFF TGTGCCAGCAGTCCCCGGTGGGGGGGCACTGAAGCTTTCTTT
TRBJ2-3 TRBV6-5 - - CASRGEADTQYF TGTGCCAGCCGGGGTGAAGCAGATACGCAGTATTTT
TRBJ2-7 TRBV5-5 many TRBD2 CASSLTRTSGVYEQYF TGTGCCAGCAGCCTGACCCGGACTAGCGGGGTCTACGAGCAGTACTTC
TRBJ2-2 TRBV3-1 few - CASSRLMAGELFF TGTGCCAGCAGCCGCCTTATGGCCGGGGAGCTGTTTTTT
TRBJ2-3 TRBV20-1 few - CSARDTLAPVVTDTQYF TGCAGTGCTAGAGATACCCTAGCGCCCGTAGTGACAGATACGCAGTATTTT
TRBJ1-5 TRBV7-8 - - CASSTRASNQPQHF TGTGCCAGCAGCACCCGGGCCTCTAATCAGCCCCAGCATTTT
TRBJ2-3 TRBV2 few TRBD2 CASKTSGSTDTQYF TGTGCCAGCAAGACTAGCGGTAGCACAGATACGCAGTATTTT
TRBJ1-1 TRBV20-1 - - CSAYTMNTEAFF TGCAGTGCCTACACCATGAACACTGAAGCTTTCTTT
TRBJ2-3 TRBV4-3 - - CASSQAGADTQYF TGCGCCAGCAGCCAGGCCGGGGCAGATACGCAGTATTTT
TRBJ1-2 TRBV7-9 - - CASSLGVANGYTF TGTGCCAGCAGCTTAGGAGTAGCAAATGGCTACACCTTC
TRBJ1-2 TRBV4-3 - TRBD1 CASSQDRGRVRYGYTF TGCGCCAGCAGCCAGGACAGGGGACGAGTCAGGTATGGCTACACCTTC
TRBJ2-5 TRBV5-1 - - CASSFISQGGETQYF TGCGCCAGCAGCTTCATTAGCCAGGGAGGAGAGACCCAGTACTTC
TRBJ2-3 TRBV7-2 few - CASSRRGPDTQYF TGTGCCAGCAGCCGGCGGGGGCCAGATACGCAGTATTTT
TRBJ2-1 TRBV7-9 - - CASSPAGGIEQFF TGTGCCAGCTCTCCCGCCGGAGGGATTGAGCAGTTCTTC
TRBJ1-1 TRBV7-2 - - CASSFAFRTEAFF TGTGCCAGCAGCTTCGCCTTTAGGACTGAAGCTTTCTTT